Below are 7 T cell receptor beta chains sequenced from a single sample in a study of shared clonotypes between healthy human individuals. Sequencing was performed with immunoSEQ multiplex PCR; in TCRdb, only in-frame clones are kept and a portion is missing. The sample holds roughly 400,000 clones, roughly 96% seen once. Sequencing was done on a sample of memory CD8+ T cells sorted from blood. Subset described: CD45RO+ cells pooled with CCR7-negative TemRA cells. The receptors shown here come from a man aged 30 to 39 in good health.

The rearrangement uses TRBV7-2 and TRBJ1-5; D might be TRBD1 (6 bases). Germline V gene data show CDR1 as SGHTA and CDR2 as FQGNSA. This CDR3 has 14 residues. V lost 6 bases and J 4 bases, leaving 13 bases between the germline ends. The CDR3 region has the DNA TGTGCCAGCAGACAACAGGGATTAAATCAGCCCCAGCATTTT. Protein sequence: CASRQQGLNQPQHF.

The chain recombines TRBV6-5 with TRBJ2-3; D perhaps matches TRBD1 (6 bases). V dropped 5 bases and J dropped 8 bases, with 11 bases sitting between them. There are 12 residues in the CDR3. The germline V gene has CDR1 MNHEY and CDR2 SVGAGI. For the CDR3, the DNA is TGTGCCAGCAGTCCAGGGGTGGGTACGCAGTATTTT. Its translation is CASSPGVGTQYF.

The rearrangement uses TRBV28 and TRBJ1-1, with a possible D match to TRBD1 (6 bases). Germline V lookup: CDR1 MDHEN, CDR2 SYDVKM. This CDR3 has 15 residues. Deletions cut 6 bases from V and 0 bases from J, with 14 bases between. The CDR3 bases are TGTGCCAGCAGCCTTAGGGGGAACATGAACACTGAAGCTTTCTTT. It specifies CASSLRGNMNTEAFF.

This chain connects TRBV10-3 to TRBJ1-4; 8 bases agree with TRBD1. Germline V CDR1 and CDR2: ENHRY, SYGVKD. V trimming: 4 bases; J trimming: 4 bases; junction bases outside the gene matches: 5. This CDR3 region has 15 residues. The DNA of the CDR3 is TGTGCCATCAGTGCAGGGACAGGTTTTAATGAAAAACTGTTTTTT. Protein product: CAISAGTGFNEKLFF.

The V gene is TRBV7-9, the J gene TRBJ1-1, with a possible D match to TRBD1 (5 bases). Germline-derived CDR1 and CDR2 are SEHNR and FQNEAQ (reference sequence). The CDR3 sequence is 17 residues long. Trimming removed 0 bases from V and 1 base from J, with 15 bases in between. The CDR3 protein is CASSLAGVWGRNTEAFF. CDR3 bases: TGTGCCAGCAGCTTAGCAGGGGTGTGGGGAAGGAACACTGAAGCTTTCTTT.

The chain joins TRBV9 to TRBJ2-5; 7 positions match TRBD2. V lost 0 bases to trimming and J lost 4 bases; unmatched junction nucleotides: 3. Germline V gene lookup returns CDR1 SGDLS and CDR2 YYNGEE. The CDR3 loop spans 14 amino acids. In nucleotides, the CDR3 is TGTGCCAGCAGCGTAGCCGGGGGGATAGAGACCCAGTACTTC. It translates to CASSVAGGIETQYF.

The V call is TRBV29-1, the J call TRBJ2-7; 8 bases align to TRBD2. From germline, CDR1 is SQVTM and CDR2 ANQGSEA. Trimming took 3 bases from V and 9 from J; bases not matched to a gene: 7. The length of the CDR3 is 12 residues. The CDR3 sequence: CSVDTAAGGQYF. The CDR3 nucleotides are TGCAGCGTTGATACGGCGGCGGGGGGGCAGTACTTC.